This is a list of T cell receptor beta chains from one sample in a study of T-cell memory formation after mild COVID-19. TCRdb itself ran the 5' RACE reads through MiXCR, one entry per CDR3 protein. The table includes 250,000 to 300,000 distinct CDR3 sequences, around 15% detected once. The sample comprised PBMCs or a T cell subset sorted from them (not recorded which). The receptors stem from a man aged 18 to 29 who had mild COVID-19 (a few samples of this study predate the infection). Cell type and time point are not known. Both conserved end residues are trimmed from each CDR3. The D gene is left open where the match is weak.

>TRBV7-2|TRBD2|TRBJ2-1
ASSLGLPGGVYNEQF
>TRBV7-2|TRBD1|TRBJ2-2
ASRPGQGALRDTGELF
>TRBV5-1|-|TRBJ2-1
ASSFSAGQTYNEQF
>TRBV25-1|TRBD2|TRBJ2-1
ASSEVGGAAYNEQF
>TRBV4-3|-|TRBJ2-2
ASSHDNRDTGELF
>TRBV7-9|-|TRBJ2-1
ASSKGRNEQF
>TRBV6-2/TRBV6-3|TRBD1|TRBJ2-7
ASSYGGQGAPYEQY
>TRBV20-1|-|TRBJ2-4
SARVLRTAKNIQY
>TRBV29-1|TRBD1|TRBJ2-5
SVKNRGPQETQY
>TRBV14|TRBD2|TRBJ2-1
ASSSGPIEQF
>TRBV9|-|TRBJ1-1
ASSVAGNTEAF
>TRBV20-1|TRBD1|TRBJ1-1
SARTGPGAF
>TRBV7-2|TRBD2|TRBJ2-1
ASSSRTSGGNEQF
>TRBV6-5|TRBD2|TRBJ2-1
ASSSGGVYNEQF
>TRBV7-2|TRBD2|TRBJ2-3
ASSLGGLAGGFTDTQY
>TRBV3-1|TRBD1|TRBJ1-2
ASSQRGGAGYT
>TRBV11-2|-|TRBJ2-3
ASHVTVGADTQY
>TRBV18|-|TRBJ1-1
ASSPGLTNTEAF
>TRBV4-1|TRBD1|TRBJ1-1
ASSHPDRVAEAF
>TRBV12-3/TRBV12-4|TRBD2|TRBJ2-1
ASRLTGTSIDEQF
>TRBV6-5|-|TRBJ1-1
ASSYSGDPEAF
>TRBV4-1|-|TRBJ2-3
ASMGGPVTDTQY
>TRBV19|TRBD2|TRBJ2-3
ASMDGGARTDTQY
>TRBV7-9|-|TRBJ1-6
ASSLGSSYNSPLH
>TRBV5-1|TRBD1|TRBJ2-3
ASNPGQKTDTQY
>TRBV15|-|TRBJ2-5
ATSRDRGRETQY
>TRBV6-6|TRBD1|TRBJ2-7
ASSYPTGSQY
>TRBV4-3|TRBD1|TRBJ2-1
ASSQASGTGLLYEQF